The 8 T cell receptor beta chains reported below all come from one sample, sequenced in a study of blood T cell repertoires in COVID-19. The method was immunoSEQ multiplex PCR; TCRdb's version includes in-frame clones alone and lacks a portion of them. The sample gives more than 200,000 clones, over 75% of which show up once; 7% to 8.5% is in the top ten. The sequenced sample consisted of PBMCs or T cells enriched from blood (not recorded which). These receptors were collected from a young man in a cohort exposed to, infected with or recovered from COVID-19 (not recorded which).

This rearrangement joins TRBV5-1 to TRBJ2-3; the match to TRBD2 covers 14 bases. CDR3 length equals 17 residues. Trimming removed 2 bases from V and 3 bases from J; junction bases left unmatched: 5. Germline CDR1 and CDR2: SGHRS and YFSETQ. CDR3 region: CASSFIGLAGGTDTQYF. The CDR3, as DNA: TGCGCCAGCAGCTTCATAGGACTAGCGGGAGGTACAGATACGCAGTATTTT.

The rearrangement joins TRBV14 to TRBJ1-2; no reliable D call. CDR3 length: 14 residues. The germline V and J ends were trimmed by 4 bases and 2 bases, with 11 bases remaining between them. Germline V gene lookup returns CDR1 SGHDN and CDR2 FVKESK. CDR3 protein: CASSPGIRNYGYTF. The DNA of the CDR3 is TGTGCCAGCAGCCCGGGAATTAGAAACTATGGCTACACCTTC.

The CDR3 bases are TGTGCCACCAGTGATCCGGGACCGGGGGACAATGAGCAGTTCTTC. Residues: CATSDPGPGDNEQFF. The chain is built from TRBV24-1 and TRBJ2-1, with D possibly matching TRBD2 (6 bases). This CDR3 contains 15 residues. V dropped 3 bases and J dropped 5 bases, with 13 bases sitting between them. Germline V gene lookup returns CDR1 KGHDR and CDR2 SFDVKD.

The CDR3 protein is CASSRIGGTSYGYTF. CDR3 in DNA: TGTGCCAGCAGCCGAATCGGCGGGACCTCCTATGGCTACACCTTC. J is TRBJ1-2 and V is TRBV28; a weak D match, TRBD1 (5 bases). V gave up 6 bases and J gave up 4 bases, with 18 bases separating them. The CDR3 totals 15 residues. The germline V gene encodes CDR1 MDHEN and CDR2 SYDVKM.

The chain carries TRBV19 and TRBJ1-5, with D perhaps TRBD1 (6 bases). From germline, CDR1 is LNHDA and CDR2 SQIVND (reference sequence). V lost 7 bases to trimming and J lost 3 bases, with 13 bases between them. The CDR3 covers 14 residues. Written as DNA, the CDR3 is TGTGCCAGTAAGGAACAGGGATTCAATCAGCCCCAGCATTTT. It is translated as CASKEQGFNQPQHF. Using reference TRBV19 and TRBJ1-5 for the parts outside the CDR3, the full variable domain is DGGITQSPKYLFRKEGQNVTLSCEQNLNHDAMYWYRQDPGQGLRLIYYSQIVNDFQKGDIAEGYSVSREKKESFPLTVTSAQKNPTAFYLCASKEQGFNQPQHFGDGTRLSIL.

The DNA of the CDR3 is TGTGCCAGCAGTGAAGTCGGCACTGAAGCTTTCTTT. Translating it yields CASSEVGTEAFF. The genes are TRBV6-1 and TRBJ1-1; D is unresolved. Germline V CDR1 and CDR2: MNHNS, SASEGT. This CDR3 is built from 12 residues. V dropped 1 base and J dropped 4 bases, with 4 bases sitting between them.

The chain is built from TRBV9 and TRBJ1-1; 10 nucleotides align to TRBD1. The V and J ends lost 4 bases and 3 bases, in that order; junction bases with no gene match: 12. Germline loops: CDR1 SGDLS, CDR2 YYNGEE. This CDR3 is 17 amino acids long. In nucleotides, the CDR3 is TGTGCCAGCAGCTCTCTGAATTCCGGGACAGGGGACACTGAAGCTTTCTTT. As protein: CASSSLNSGTGDTEAFF. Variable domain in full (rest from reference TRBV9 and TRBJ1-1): DSGVTQTPKHLITATGQRVTLRCSPRSGDLSVYWYQQSLDQGLQFLIQYYNGEERAKGNILERFSAQQFPDLHSELNLSSLELGDSALYFCASSSLNSGTGDTEAFFGQGTRLTVV.

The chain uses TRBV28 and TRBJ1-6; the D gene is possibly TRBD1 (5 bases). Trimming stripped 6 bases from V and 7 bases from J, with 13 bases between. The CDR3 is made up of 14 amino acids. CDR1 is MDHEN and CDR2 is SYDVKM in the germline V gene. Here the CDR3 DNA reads TGTGCCAGCAGCCCGCCAGGGAACAATTCACCCCTCCACTTT. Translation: CASSPPGNNSPLHF. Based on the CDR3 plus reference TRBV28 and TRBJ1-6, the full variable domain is DVKVTQSSRYLVKRTGEKVFLECVQDMDHENMFWYRQDPGLGLRLIYFSYDVKMKEKGDIPEGYSVSREKKERFSLILESASTNQTSMYLCASSPPGNNSPLHFGNGTRLTVT.